The 18 T cell receptor beta chains listed next were all sequenced from one sample in a study of T-cell reconstitution after alpha-beta-depleted transplantation in children. Unique molecular identifiers were built into the TCRbeta library. TCRdb independently ran MiXCR on the PCR reads; one entry per CDR3 protein. Here the sample spans approximately 400,000 distinct CDR3 sequences, roughly 10% being singletons. The sequenced sample was PBMCs from the stem cell graft donor, obtained from the stem cell graft. These TCRs come from a human donor who donated a stem cell graft to a child with acute myeloid leukemia.

The sample holds a few counts of this clonotype. The chain carries TRBV19 and TRBJ1-1; no clear D. CDR1 and CDR2 from the germline V gene are LNHDA and SQIVND (reference sequence). The CDR3 consists of 17 residues. V dropped 3 bases and J dropped 0 bases, with 17 bases sitting between them. CDR3 region: CASSIPTSQDMNTEAFF. The CDR3 region has the DNA TGTGCCAGTAGTATCCCTACATCCCAAGATATGAACACTGAAGCTTTCTTT.

This clonotype was seen a handful of times. V is TRBV4-1 and J is TRBJ1-1; D uncertain. There are 15 residues in the CDR3. The germline gives CDR1 MGHRA, CDR2 YSYEKL. Trimming stripped 1 base from V and 1 base from J, with 10 bases between. DNA of the CDR3: TGCGCCAGCAGCCAAGTCCTACGGGGGAACACTGAAGCTTTCTTT. It specifies CASSQVLRGNTEAFF.

This clonotype was seen repeatedly, ten times or more. The V and J genes are TRBV29-1 and TRBJ2-3; 10 positions match TRBD1. In germline, CDR1 is SQVTM, CDR2 ANQGSEA. The CDR3 loop spans 15 amino acids. The V gene end was trimmed by 3 bases and the J gene end by 3 bases; junction bases not matched to a gene: 6. CDR3 region: CSVDRTGGFTDTQYF. As DNA, the CDR3 is TGCAGCGTTGATAGGACAGGGGGTTTTACAGATACGCAGTATTTT.

J is TRBJ2-2 and V is TRBV7-2; D is possibly TRBD1 or TRBD2 (5 bases each). The V gene lost 4 bases and the J gene lost 4 bases, with 16 bases spanning the gap. The CDR3 is made up of 16 amino acids. Germline assignment: CDR1 SGHTA and CDR2 FQGNSA. CDR3 sequence (DNA): TGTGCCAGCAGCTCGTTGGACCGAGGGGCCACCGGGGAGCTGTTTTTT. Amino acids: CASSSLDRGATGELFF.

The genes are TRBV4-1 and TRBJ1-5; 8 nucleotides align to TRBD1. Germline lookup yields CDR1 MGHRA and CDR2 YSYEKL. The J segment lost 0 bases and the V segment lost 0 bases, leaving 10 bases of the junction unmatched. The CDR3 runs 19 residues. This CDR3 reads CASSQDKQGAQYSNQPQHF. CDR3 bases: TGCGCCAGCAGCCAAGATAAGCAGGGGGCCCAGTATAGCAATCAGCCCCAGCATTTT.

This clonotype was counted between two and nine times. CDR3 region: CSATSWTGNTEAFF. The DNA for the CDR3 is TGCAGTGCTACTTCGTGGACAGGGAACACTGAAGCTTTCTTT. The chain couples TRBV20-1 to TRBJ1-1, with 7 bases lining up with TRBD1. The CDR3 contains 14 residues. V lost 4 bases to trimming and J lost 1 base; unmatched junction nucleotides: 6. The germline gives CDR1 DFQATT, CDR2 SNEGSKA (reference sequence).

This clonotype was detected a few times. J is TRBJ2-5 and V is TRBV6-1; tentatively, D is TRBD1 (7 bases). Germline CDR1 reads MNHNS; CDR2 reads SASEGT. The CDR3 contains 16 residues. V dropped 3 bases and J dropped 0 bases, with 14 bases sitting between them. DNA for the CDR3: TGTGCCAGCAGTGAGTGGGGGGACAGCCACCAAGAGACCCAGTACTTC. This gives the protein CASSEWGDSHQETQYF.

There are a few counts of this clonotype. The V and J genes are TRBV5-1 and TRBJ2-2; D is unresolved. Germline V gives CDR1 SGHRS, CDR2 YFSETQ. V was clipped by 7 bases and J by 4 bases, with 11 bases between them. The CDR3 sequence is 13 residues long. The CDR3 sequence is CASGKESTGELFF. For the CDR3, the DNA is TGCGCCAGCGGGAAGGAGTCCACCGGGGAGCTGTTTTTT.

This clonotype showed up just a few times. The genes are TRBV5-1 and TRBJ2-1, with TRBD1 matching over 8 bases. CDR1 and CDR2 (germline): SGHRS, YFSETQ. This CDR3 spans 14 amino acids. Trimming at V came to 6 bases and at J to 10 bases, leaving 12 bases not matched to a gene. In DNA, the CDR3 is TGCGCCAGCACCCAGGGGGCGTCGATAAGCGAGCAGTTCTTC. Translation: CASTQGASISEQFF.

The V and J genes are TRBV7-6 and TRBJ1-1, with 9 nucleotides matching TRBD1. The CDR3 spans 16 residues. Germline V gene sequence: CDR1 SGHVS, CDR2 FNYEAQ. V gave up 3 bases and J gave up 3 bases; unmatched junction bases: 8. The CDR3 sequence is CASSFSPRTGDTEAFF. CDR3 DNA: TGTGCCAGCAGCTTTAGTCCCCGGACAGGGGACACTGAAGCTTTCTTT.

This clonotype came up a few times. This chain links TRBV18 with TRBJ2-7; tentatively, D is TRBD1 or TRBD2 (5 bases each). Trimming removed 3 bases from V and 3 bases from J, with 18 bases in between. The CDR3 loop spans 16 amino acids. In germline, CDR1 is KGHSH, CDR2 LQKENI. The CDR3, as DNA: TGTGCCAGCTCACCTCCGCCTCCGGGGCCCTTCTACGAGCAGTACTTC. Its protein is CASSPPPPGPFYEQYF.

The chain combines TRBV6-1 with TRBJ2-1; 10 bases are shared with TRBD2. CDR3 length: 17 residues. Germline-derived CDR1 and CDR2 are MNHNS and SASEGT. Trimming at V came to 5 bases and at J to 3 bases, leaving 10 bases not matched to a gene. CDR3 sequence reads: CASSLGPSGSNYNEQFF. CDR3 nucleotide sequence: TGTGCCAGCAGTCTAGGCCCTAGCGGGAGTAACTACAATGAGCAGTTCTTC.

The rearrangement joins TRBV20-1 to TRBJ2-5, with a tentative D call TRBD1 (6 bases). Looked up from germline, CDR1 is DFQATT and CDR2 is SNEGSKA (reference sequence). The CDR3 contains 16 residues. With 3 bases removed from V and 1 base from J, the gap between germline ends came to 18 bases. CDR3 DNA sequence: TGCAGTGCTAGGGGTACGACAGGATGGGTCCAAGAGACCCAGTACTTC. Amino acids: CSARGTTGWVQETQYF.

As concerns this clonotype: Lacking the conserved final phenylalanine or tryptophan, this CDR3 likely reflects a read error. The chain recombines TRBV10-2 with TRBJ2-2, with 13 bases lining up with TRBD2. Trimming removed 9 bases from V and 4 bases from J; junction bases left unmatched: 5. CDR1 WSHSY and CDR2 SAAADI come from the germline V gene. The CDR3 is 15 amino acids. The chain's CDR3 is CASGTSGAITGELFL. The CDR3 bases are TGCGCCAGTGGGACTAGCGGGGCTATCACCGGGGAGCTGTTTCTT.

The chain carries TRBV7-8 and TRBJ1-1; D gene uncertain. Germline CDR1 SGHVS, CDR2 FQNEAQ. Deletions cut 5 bases from V and 3 bases from J, with 10 bases between. The CDR3 runs 13 residues. The CDR3 DNA reads as TGTGCCAGCAGCAACATTTGGGACACTGAAGCTTTCTTT. It yields the protein CASSNIWDTEAFF.

As DNA, the CDR3 is TGTGCCAGCAGTTTCGGGGGGGTGGGTGGCTACACCTTC. Protein sequence: CASSFGGVGGYTF. This chain connects TRBV27 to TRBJ1-2; D perhaps matches TRBD1 (5 bases). Germline loops: CDR1 MNHEY, CDR2 SMNVEV (reference sequence). V was pared by 3 bases and J by 7 bases, with 12 bases between. This CDR3 spans 13 amino acids.

This clonotype was detected only a few times. The CDR3 spells CSATSGRTNTEAFF. CDR3 sequence (DNA): TGCAGTGCGACTTCGGGACGGACGAACACTGAAGCTTTCTTT. The chain employs TRBV20-1 and TRBJ1-1, with a possible D match to TRBD1 (5 bases). Germline V gene sequence: CDR1 DFQATT, CDR2 SNEGSKA (reference sequence). Between the trimmed V and J ends, which lost 6 bases and 1 base, there was a span of 15 bases. This CDR3 has 14 residues.

The table lists this clonotype with many counts. The chain links TRBV12-3 or TRBV12-4 to TRBJ2-1; 7 bases are shared with TRBD1. This CDR3 contains 13 residues. The trim removed 6 bases at V and 4 bases at J, leaving 3 bases unmatched. As DNA, the CDR3 is TGTGCCAGCAGCTTGGGACAGTACAATGAGCAGTTCTTC. Protein: CASSLGQYNEQFF.